Following are 6 T cell receptor beta chains from one sample sequenced in a study of Ad26.COV2.S vaccination and SARS-CoV-2 variants. Method: immunoSEQ multiplex PCR; TCRdb's copy keeps in-frame clones and lacks some. Counted here are 300,000 to 400,000 clones, roughly 90% occurring once; the ten biggest clones make up 6.4%. Treatment meaning: 15 to 20 received Ad26.COV2.S at low or high dose, single or two shots; 5 received placebo; per-sample allocation not given. The samples were gathered on day 63 after the first injection of vaccine or placebo. The sample in question was peripheral blood, obtained in a trial of Ad26.COV2.S vaccine versus placebo. These receptors came from a person between 18 and 60 years old who received the Ad26.COV2.S COVID-19 vaccine or a placebo.

This sequence joins TRBV6-5 and TRBJ2-1; a possible D gene is TRBD1 (6 bases). The CDR3 runs 14 residues. Germline V gene sequence: CDR1 MNHEY, CDR2 SVGAGI. Trimming cost V 6 bases and J 6 bases, with 15 bases left between them. The CDR3 bases are TGTGCCAGCAGGTGGACAGTCTCCCTCAATGAGCAGTTCTTC. It codes for CASRWTVSLNEQFF.

The rearrangement uses TRBV6-5 and TRBJ2-7; 9 positions match TRBD2. This CDR3 has 16 residues. V gave up 2 bases and J gave up 4 bases; unmatched junction bases: 9. Germline V CDR1 and CDR2: MNHEY, SVGAGI. The DNA for the CDR3 is TGTGCCAGCAGTTACGGGGTAGCGGGAGAATTATACGAGCAGTACTTC. Encoded protein: CASSYGVAGELYEQYF.

V usage is TRBV6-6 and J usage is TRBJ1-5; TRBD1 matches 7 bases. Germline V CDR1 and CDR2: MNHNY, SVGAGI (reference sequence). The CDR3 totals 13 residues. The junction had 0 bases not matched to a gene; V was cut back by 2 bases and J by 5 bases. CDR3 loop: CASSYDRDQPQHF. CDR3 nucleotide sequence: TGTGCCAGCAGTTACGACAGGGATCAGCCCCAGCATTTT.

This chain connects TRBV28 to TRBJ1-1, with TRBD1 as a possible D gene (6 bases). There are 16 residues in the CDR3. The germline gives CDR1 MDHEN, CDR2 SYDVKM. V gave up 5 bases and J gave up 3 bases, with 19 bases separating them. CDR3 DNA: TGTGCCAGCAGTCTCCCCGGGACAAGGAAGGACACTGAAGCTTTCTTT. This codes for CASSLPGTRKDTEAFF.

This chain connects TRBV7-2 to TRBJ2-5; 9 bases fit TRBD2. The junction had 7 bases not matched to a gene; V was cut back by 1 base and J by 4 bases. Germline CDR1 is SGHTA and CDR2 is FQGNSA. The CDR3 spans 16 residues. The CDR3 DNA follows: TGTGCCAGCAGCTTAGGCGCGGGGGGGCCTGTAGAGACCCAGTACTTC. It codes for CASSLGAGGPVETQYF.

The J gene is TRBJ2-3, the V gene TRBV19, with 9 nucleotides matching TRBD1. This CDR3 region has 13 residues. CDR1 is LNHDA and CDR2 is SQIVND in the germline V gene (reference sequence). V lost 5 bases to trimming and J lost 6 bases; unmatched junction nucleotides: 3. CDR3 sequence: CASSADRGDTQYF. The CDR3 DNA follows: TGTGCCAGTAGTGCGGACAGGGGCGATACGCAGTATTTT.